This TCR beta chain was recovered during a study of T cells in Graves' hyperthyroidism and ophthalmopathy. Germline V CDR1 and CDR2: SEHNR, FQNEAQ (reference sequence). This CDR3 spans 15 amino acids. The germline V and J ends were trimmed by 5 bases and 4 bases, with 17 bases remaining between them. RNA transcripts served as the template for amplifying TCR beta CDR3 regions. Using the HTBI primer set, a first-round RT-PCR was run on the TCR CDR3. Via MiXCR, TCRdb re-called the multiplex PCR reads, giving one row per CDR3 protein. The sample shows hundreds of thousands of distinct CDR3 sequences, 45% of them seen only once. This clonotype was counted a few times.

The clonotype originates from an adult man with Graves' disease, either hyperthyroidism or ophthalmopathy (not recorded which). The chain links TRBV7-9 to TRBJ1-2; weak D call: TRBD1 (6 bases). Source material: peripheral blood or thyroid tissue (not recorded which). The CDR3 spells CASSQDRGGGYGYTF. The CDR3 DNA sequence: TGTGCCAGCAGCCAAGATCGAGGGGGGGGCTATGGCTACACCTTC.